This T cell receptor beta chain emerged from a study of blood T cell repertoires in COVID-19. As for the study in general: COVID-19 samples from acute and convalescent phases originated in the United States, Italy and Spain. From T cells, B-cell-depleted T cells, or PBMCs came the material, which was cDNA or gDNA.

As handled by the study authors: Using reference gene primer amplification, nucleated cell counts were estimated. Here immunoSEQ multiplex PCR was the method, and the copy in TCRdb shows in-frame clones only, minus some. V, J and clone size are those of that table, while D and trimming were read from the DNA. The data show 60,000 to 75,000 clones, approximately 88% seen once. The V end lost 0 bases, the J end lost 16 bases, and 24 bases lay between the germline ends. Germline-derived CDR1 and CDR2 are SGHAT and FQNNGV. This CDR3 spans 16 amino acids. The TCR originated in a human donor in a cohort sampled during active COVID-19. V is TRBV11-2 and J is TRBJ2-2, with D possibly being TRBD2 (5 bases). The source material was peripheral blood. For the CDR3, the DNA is TGTGCCAGCAGCTTAGATTTGCCTAGCCTGTCCCGGGGTTGGTTTTTT. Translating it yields CASSLDLPSLSRGWFF.